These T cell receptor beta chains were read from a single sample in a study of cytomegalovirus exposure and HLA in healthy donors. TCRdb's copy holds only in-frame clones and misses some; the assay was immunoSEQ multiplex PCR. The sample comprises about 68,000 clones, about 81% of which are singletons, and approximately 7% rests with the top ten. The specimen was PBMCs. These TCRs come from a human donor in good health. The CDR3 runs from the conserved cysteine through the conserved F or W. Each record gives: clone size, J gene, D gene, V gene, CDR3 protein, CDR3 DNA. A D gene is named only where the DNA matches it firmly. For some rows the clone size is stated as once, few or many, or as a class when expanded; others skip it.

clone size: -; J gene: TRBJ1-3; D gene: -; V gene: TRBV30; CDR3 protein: CAWSVLRYSGNTIYF; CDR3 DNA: TGTGCCTGGAGTGTACTCAGGTACTCTGGAAACACCATATATTTT
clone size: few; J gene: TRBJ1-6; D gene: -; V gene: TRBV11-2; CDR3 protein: CASSYPRSPLHF; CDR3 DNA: TGTGCCAGCAGCTACCCCAGATCACCCCTCCACTTT
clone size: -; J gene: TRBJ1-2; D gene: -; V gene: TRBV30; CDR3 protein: CAWSKTGRLGYTF; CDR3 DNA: TGTGCCTGGAGTAAAACCGGCAGGCTAGGCTACACCTTC
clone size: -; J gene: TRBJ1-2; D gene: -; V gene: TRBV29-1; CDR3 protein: CSVLGPPSQANYGYTF; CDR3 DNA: TGCAGCGTCCTAGGGCCACCCTCACAGGCTAACTATGGCTACACCTTC
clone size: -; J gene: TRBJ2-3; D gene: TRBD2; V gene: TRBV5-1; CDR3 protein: CASSLGRELAGAGNTQYF; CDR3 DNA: TGCGCCAGCAGCTTGGGTCGGGAACTAGCGGGGGCCGGGAATACGCAGTATTTT
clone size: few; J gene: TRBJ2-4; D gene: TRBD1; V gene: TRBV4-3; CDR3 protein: CASSHNRGAKNIQYF; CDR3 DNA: TGCGCCAGCAGCCACAACAGGGGCGCCAAAAACATTCAGTACTTC
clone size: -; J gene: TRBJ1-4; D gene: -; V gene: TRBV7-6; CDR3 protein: CASSPRQGSDYEKLFF; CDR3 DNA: TGTGCCAGCAGCCCTCGTCAGGGGAGCGATTATGAAAAACTGTTTTTT
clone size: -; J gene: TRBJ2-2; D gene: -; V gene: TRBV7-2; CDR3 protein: CASSLGSGVNTGELFF; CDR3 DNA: TGTGCCAGCAGCTTAGGATCCGGGGTGAACACCGGGGAGCTGTTTTTT
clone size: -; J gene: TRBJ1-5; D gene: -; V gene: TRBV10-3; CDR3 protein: CATAALSNQPQHF; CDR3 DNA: TGTGCCACGGCGGCGCTTAGCAATCAGCCCCAGCATTTT
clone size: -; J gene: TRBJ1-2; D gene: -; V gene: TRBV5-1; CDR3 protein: CASSLELNYGYPF; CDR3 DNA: TGCGCCAGCAGCTTGGAACTGAACTATGGCTACCCCTTC
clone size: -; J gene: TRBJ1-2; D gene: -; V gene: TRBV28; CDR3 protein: CASSPGGSDYGYTF; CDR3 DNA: TGTGCCAGCAGTCCGGGGGGCTCGGACTATGGCTACACCTTC
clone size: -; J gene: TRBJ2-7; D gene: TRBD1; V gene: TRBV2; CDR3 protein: CASSSTGSYEQYF; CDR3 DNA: TGTGCCAGCAGTTCGACAGGGTCCTACGAGCAGTACTTC
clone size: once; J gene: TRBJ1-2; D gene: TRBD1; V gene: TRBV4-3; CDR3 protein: CASSQDWDRTSYGYTF; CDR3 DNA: TGCGCCAGCAGCCAAGATTGGGACAGAACCTCCTATGGCTACACCTTC
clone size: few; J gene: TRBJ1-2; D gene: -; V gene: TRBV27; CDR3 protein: CASKTSGFILGYTF; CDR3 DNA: TGTGCCAGCAAGACTTCGGGTTTTATTCTGGGCTACACCTTC
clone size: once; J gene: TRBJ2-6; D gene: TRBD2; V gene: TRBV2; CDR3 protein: CASTGTRAGANVLTF; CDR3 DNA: TGTGCCAGCACCGGGACTAGGGCTGGGGCCAACGTCCTGACTTTC
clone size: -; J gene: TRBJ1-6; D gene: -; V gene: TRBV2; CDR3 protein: CASTLGGGPYNSPLHF; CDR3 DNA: TGTGCCAGCACCCTGGGGGGAGGACCCTATAATTCACCCCTCCACTTT
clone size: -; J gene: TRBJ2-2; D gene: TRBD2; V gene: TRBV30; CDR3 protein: CAWSESGGRRGELFF; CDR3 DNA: TGTGCCTGGAGTGAGAGCGGGGGGAGGCGCGGGGAGCTGTTTTTT
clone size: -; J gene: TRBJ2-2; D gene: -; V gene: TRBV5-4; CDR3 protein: CASSLTQGGNGELFF; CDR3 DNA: TGTGCCAGCAGCTTGACACAGGGTGGGAACGGGGAGCTGTTTTTT
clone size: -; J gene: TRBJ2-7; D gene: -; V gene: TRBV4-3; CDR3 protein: CASSQDLDYEQYF; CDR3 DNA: TGCGCCAGCAGCCAAGATCTGGACTACGAGCAGTACTTC
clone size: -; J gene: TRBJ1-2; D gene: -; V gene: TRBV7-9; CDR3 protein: CASSLASVYGYTF; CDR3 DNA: TGTGCCAGCAGCTTAGCTTCAGTCTATGGCTACACCTTC
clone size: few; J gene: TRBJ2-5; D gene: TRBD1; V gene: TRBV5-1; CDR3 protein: CASMSGGQGKETQYF; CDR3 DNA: TGCGCCAGCATGAGTGGGGGACAGGGTAAAGAGACCCAGTACTTC
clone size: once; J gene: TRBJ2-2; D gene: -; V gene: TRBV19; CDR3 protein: CASSTIRQTAGELFF; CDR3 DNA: TGTGCCAGTAGTACCATACGACAGACTGCCGGGGAGCTGTTTTTT
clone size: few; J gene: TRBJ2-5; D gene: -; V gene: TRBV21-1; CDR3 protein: CASSVRDREETQYF; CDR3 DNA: TGTGCCAGCAGCGTCCGGGACAGGGAGGAGACCCAGTACTTC
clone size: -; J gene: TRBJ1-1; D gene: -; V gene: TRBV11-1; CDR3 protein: CASSYGLQVTEAFF; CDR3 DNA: TGTGCCAGCAGCTACGGCTTGCAGGTCACTGAAGCTTTCTTT
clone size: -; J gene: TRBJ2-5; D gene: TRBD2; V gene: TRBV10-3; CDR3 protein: CAISELASGGTKETQYF; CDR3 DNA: TGTGCCATCAGTGAGTTGGCTAGCGGGGGGACCAAAGAGACCCAGTACTTC
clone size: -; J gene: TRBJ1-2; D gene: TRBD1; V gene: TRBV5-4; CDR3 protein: CASSLPGGTGGAGYGYTF; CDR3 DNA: TGTGCCAGCAGCTTGCCAGGCGGGACAGGGGGCGCTGGCTATGGCTACACCTTC
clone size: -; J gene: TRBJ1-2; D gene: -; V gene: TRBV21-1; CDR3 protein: CASGKPGQRIPNYGYTF; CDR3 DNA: TGTGCCAGCGGGAAACCGGGACAGCGCATTCCTAACTATGGCTACACCTTC
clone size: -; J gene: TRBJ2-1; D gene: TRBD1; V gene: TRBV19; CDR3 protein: CASSTRDRGREQFF; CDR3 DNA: TGTGCCAGTAGTACCCGGGACAGGGGACGAGAGCAGTTCTTC
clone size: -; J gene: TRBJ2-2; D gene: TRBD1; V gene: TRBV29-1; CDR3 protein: CSVETGTGDTGELFF; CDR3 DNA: TGCAGCGTTGAAACCGGGACAGGGGACACCGGGGAGCTGTTTTTT
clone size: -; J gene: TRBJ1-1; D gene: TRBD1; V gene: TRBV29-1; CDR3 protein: CSVRDRGLATEAFF; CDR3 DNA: TGCAGCGTTAGGGACAGGGGGCTGGCCACTGAAGCTTTCTTT
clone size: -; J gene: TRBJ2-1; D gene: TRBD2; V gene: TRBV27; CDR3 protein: CAIGPGGYNEQFF; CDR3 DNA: TGTGCCATCGGGCCGGGGGGATACAATGAGCAGTTCTTC
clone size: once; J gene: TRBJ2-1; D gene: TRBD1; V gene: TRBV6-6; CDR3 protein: CATGQGGTYEQFF; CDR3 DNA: TGTGCCACTGGACAGGGGGGAACGTATGAGCAGTTCTTC
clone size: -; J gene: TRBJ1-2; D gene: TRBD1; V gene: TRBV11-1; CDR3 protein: CASSPDRTNYGYTF; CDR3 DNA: TGTGCCAGCAGCCCGGACAGGACTAACTATGGCTACACCTTC
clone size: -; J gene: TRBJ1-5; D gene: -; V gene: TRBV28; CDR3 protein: CASGPQGASNQPQHF; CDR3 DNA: TGTGCCAGCGGCCCACAGGGAGCGAGCAATCAGCCCCAGCATTTT
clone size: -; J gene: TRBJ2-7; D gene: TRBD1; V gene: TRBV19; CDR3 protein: CATEDRSYEQYF; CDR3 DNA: TGTGCCACTGAGGACAGGAGCTACGAGCAGTACTTC
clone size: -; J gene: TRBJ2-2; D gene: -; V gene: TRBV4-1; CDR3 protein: CASSPFWNTGELFF; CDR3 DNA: TGCGCCAGCAGCCCCTTTTGGAACACCGGGGAGCTGTTTTTT
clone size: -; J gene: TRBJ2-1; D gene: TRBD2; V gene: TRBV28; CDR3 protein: CASTAGGRQFF; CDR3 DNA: TGTGCCAGCACAGCGGGGGGGCGGCAGTTCTTC
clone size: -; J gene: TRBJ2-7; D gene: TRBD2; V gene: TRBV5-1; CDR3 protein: CASSTGLAGADYEQYF; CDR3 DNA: TGCGCCAGCAGCACCGGACTAGCGGGGGCAGACTACGAGCAGTACTTC
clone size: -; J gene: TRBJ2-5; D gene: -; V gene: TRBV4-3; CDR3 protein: CASSPSTVGETQYF; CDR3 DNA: TGCGCCAGCAGCCCCAGTACAGTGGGAGAGACCCAGTACTTC
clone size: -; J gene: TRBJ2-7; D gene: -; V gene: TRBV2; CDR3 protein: CASSFRAGANSYEQYF; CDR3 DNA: TGTGCCAGCAGCTTTCGGGCAGGGGCCAACTCCTACGAGCAGTACTTC
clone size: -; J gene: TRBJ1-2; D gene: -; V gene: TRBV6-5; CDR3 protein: CASSTAGIFNYGYPF; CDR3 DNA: TGTGCCAGCAGTACTGCAGGGATTTTCAACTATGGCTACCCCTTC
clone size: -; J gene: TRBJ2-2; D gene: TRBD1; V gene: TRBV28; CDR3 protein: CASKDRGLNTGELFF; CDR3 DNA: TGTGCCAGCAAAGACAGGGGGCTGAACACCGGGGAGCTGTTTTTT
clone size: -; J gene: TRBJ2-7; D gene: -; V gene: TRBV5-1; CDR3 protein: CASSLAYSFYEQYF; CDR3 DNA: TGCGCCAGCAGCTTGGCCTATAGTTTTTACGAGCAGTACTTC
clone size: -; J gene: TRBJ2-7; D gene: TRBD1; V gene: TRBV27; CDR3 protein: CASSPDFQGAYEQYF; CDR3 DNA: TGTGCCAGCAGCCCAGATTTCCAGGGGGCCTACGAGCAGTACTTC
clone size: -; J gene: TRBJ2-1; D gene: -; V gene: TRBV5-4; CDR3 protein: CASNDETGNEQFF; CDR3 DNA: TGTGCCAGCAACGATGAAACGGGAAATGAGCAGTTCTTC
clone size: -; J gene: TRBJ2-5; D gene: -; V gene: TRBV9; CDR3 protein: CASSETLIQETQYF; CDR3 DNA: TGTGCCAGCAGCGAGACACTGATTCAAGAGACCCAGTACTTC
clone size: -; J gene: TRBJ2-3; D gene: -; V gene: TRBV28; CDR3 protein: CASTQGGADIHTQYF; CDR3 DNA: TGTGCCAGCACCCAGGGGGGAGCGGACATCCATACGCAGTATTTT
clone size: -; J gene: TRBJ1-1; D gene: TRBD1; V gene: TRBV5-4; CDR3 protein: CASSLETGEEGEAFF; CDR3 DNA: TGTGCCAGCAGCTTGGAGACAGGGGAGGAAGGTGAAGCTTTCTTT
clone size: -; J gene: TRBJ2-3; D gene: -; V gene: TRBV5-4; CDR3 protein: CASRSEFITDTQYF; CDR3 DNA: TGTGCCAGCAGGTCGGAGTTTATCACAGATACGCAGTATTTT
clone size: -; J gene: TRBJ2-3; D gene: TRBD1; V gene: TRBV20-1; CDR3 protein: CSVGGADTQYF; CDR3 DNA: TGCAGTGTAGGGGGCGCAGATACGCAGTATTTT
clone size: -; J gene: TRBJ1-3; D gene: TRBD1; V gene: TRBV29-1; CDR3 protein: CSVGLPGGGTIYF; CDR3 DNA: TGCAGCGTTGGCCTCCCAGGGGGAGGCACCATATATTTT
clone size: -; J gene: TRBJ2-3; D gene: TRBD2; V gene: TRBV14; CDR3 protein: CASSQDLAGGPTDTQYF; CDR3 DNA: TGTGCCAGCAGCCAAGACCTAGCGGGGGGGCCCACAGATACGCAGTATTTT
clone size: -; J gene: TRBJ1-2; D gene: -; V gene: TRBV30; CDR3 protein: CAWKSQGPYGYPF; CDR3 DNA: TGTGCCTGGAAATCACAGGGACCCTATGGCTACCCCTTC
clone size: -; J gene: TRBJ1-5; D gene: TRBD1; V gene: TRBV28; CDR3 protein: CASSLDRGIGQPQHF; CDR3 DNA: TGTGCCAGCAGTTTGGACAGGGGGATAGGTCAGCCCCAGCATTTT
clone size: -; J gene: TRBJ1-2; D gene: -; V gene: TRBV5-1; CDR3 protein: CASSLGKGGYTF; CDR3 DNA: TGCGCCAGCAGCTTGGGAAAGGGGGGCTACACCTTC
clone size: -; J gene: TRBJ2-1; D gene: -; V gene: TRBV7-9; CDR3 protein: CASSTRSELGFRNEQFF; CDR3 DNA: TGTGCCAGCAGCACCAGATCAGAGCTCGGGTTTCGCAATGAGCAGTTCTTC
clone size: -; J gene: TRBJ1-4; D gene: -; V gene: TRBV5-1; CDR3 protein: CASSLAGPLLLNEKLFF; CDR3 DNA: TGCGCCAGCAGCTTGGCCGGTCCTCTGCTACTTAATGAAAAACTGTTTTTT
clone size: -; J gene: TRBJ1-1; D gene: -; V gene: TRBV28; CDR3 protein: CASRRVLNTEAFF; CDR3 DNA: TGTGCCAGCAGGAGGGTTCTGAACACTGAAGCTTTCTTT
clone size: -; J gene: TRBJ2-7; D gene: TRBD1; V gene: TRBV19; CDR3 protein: CASSMTGGTNEQYF; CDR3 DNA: TGTGCCAGTAGTATGACAGGGGGGACTAACGAGCAGTACTTC